This T cell receptor (beta chain) came from a study of T cell responses to AZD1222 COVID-19 vaccine. Looking at the study overall: Researchers grouped second doses given at about 4 or about 12 weeks into one pool.

Comments on this clone: Its antigen remains unknown. The junction departs from the called germline gene at one end, perhaps through a read error.

Broader study findings: Sampling that yielded the repertoires occurred only after the peak T cell response. Reports say nearly half of spike-specific TCRs go after unmutated variant regions. Vaccine-associated CD4 TCRs ranged over spike, dominating at 160-218 and 743-854.

TCRdb's copy holds only in-frame clones and misses some; the assay was immunoSEQ multiplex PCR. The table lists over 150,000 clones, around nine tenths of them singletons, with approximately 1.4% in the top ten. Specimen: peripheral blood, collected on day 0 of AZD1222 vaccination. The receptor was derived from an adult in good health.

In DNA, the CDR3 is TGTGCCAGCAGCCTCCGGGACAGGTCCCTAGCCGCCTTC. The encoded protein is CASSLRDRSLAAF. This chain links TRBV12-3 or TRBV12-4 with TRBJ1-2, with 8 bases aligning to TRBD1. This CDR3 has 13 amino acids.